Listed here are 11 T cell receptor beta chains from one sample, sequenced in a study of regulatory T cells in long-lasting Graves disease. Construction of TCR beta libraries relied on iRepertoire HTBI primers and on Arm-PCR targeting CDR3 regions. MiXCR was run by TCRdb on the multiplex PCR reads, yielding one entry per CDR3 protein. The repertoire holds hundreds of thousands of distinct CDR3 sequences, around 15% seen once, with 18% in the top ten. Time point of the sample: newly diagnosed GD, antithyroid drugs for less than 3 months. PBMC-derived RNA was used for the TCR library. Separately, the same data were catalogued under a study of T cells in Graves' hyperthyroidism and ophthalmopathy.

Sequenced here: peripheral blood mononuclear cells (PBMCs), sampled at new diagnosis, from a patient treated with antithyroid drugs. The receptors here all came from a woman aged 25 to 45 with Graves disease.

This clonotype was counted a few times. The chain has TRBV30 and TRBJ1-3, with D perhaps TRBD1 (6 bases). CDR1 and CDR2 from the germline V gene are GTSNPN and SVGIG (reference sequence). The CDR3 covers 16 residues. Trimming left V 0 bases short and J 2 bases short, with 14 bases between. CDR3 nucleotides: TGTGCCTGGAGTGTACAGGTCAGGGGAACTGGAAACACCATATATTTT. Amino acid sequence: CAWSVQVRGTGNTIYF.

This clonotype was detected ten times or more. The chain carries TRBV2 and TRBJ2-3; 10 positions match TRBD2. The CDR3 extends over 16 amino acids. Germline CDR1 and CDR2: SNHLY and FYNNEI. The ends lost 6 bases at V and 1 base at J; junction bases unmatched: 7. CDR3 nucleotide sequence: TGTGCCAGCAGATCAAACCTAGCGGGGGGCACAGATACGCAGTATTTT. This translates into CASRSNLAGGTDTQYF. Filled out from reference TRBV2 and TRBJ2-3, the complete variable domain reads EPEVTQTPSHQVTQMGQEVILRCVPISNHLYFYWYRQILGQKVEFLVSFYNNEISEKSEIFDDQFSVERPDGSNFTLKIRSTKLEDSAMYFCASRSNLAGGTDTQYFGPGTRLTVL.

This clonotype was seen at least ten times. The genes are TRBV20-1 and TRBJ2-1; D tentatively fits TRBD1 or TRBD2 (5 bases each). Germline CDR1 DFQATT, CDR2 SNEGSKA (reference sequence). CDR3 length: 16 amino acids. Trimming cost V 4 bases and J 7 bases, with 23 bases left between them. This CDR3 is CSATTLRDGRRNEQFF. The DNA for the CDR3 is TGCAGTGCTACCACCTTGAGGGACGGCCGTAGGAATGAGCAGTTCTTC.

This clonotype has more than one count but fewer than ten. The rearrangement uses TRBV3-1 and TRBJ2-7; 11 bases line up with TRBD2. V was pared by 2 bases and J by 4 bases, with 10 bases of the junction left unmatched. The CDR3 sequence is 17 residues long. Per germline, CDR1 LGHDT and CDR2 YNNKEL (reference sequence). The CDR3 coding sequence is TGTGCCAGCAGCCAACCTAGATTAGCGGGAGGGCCGTACGAGCAGTACTTC. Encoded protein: CASSQPRLAGGPYEQYF.

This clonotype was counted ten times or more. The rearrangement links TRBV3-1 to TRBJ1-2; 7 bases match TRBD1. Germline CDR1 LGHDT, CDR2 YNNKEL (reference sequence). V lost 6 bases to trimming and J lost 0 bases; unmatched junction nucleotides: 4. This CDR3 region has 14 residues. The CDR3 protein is CASSPGGPNYGYTF. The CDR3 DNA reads TGTGCCAGCAGTCCAGGGGGACCTAACTATGGCTACACCTTC.

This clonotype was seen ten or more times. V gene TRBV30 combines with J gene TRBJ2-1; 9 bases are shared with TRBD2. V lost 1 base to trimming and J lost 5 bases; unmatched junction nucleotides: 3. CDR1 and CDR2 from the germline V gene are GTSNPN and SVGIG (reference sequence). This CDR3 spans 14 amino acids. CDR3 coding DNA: TGTGCCTGGAGTGGACTAGCGGCAGACAATGAGCAGTTCTTC. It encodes CAWSGLAADNEQFF.

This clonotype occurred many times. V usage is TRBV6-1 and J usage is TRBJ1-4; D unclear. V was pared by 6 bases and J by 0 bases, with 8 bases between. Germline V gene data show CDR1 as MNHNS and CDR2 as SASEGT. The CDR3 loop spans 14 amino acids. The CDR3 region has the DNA TGTGCCAGCAGGATACATGCAACTAATGAAAAACTGTTTTTT. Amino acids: CASRIHATNEKLFF.

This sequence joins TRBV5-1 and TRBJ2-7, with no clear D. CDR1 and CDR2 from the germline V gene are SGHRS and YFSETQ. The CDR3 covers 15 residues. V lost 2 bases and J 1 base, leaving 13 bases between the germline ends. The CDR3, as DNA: TGCGCCAGCAGCTTTTCTTATCCTCGTTCCTACGAGCAGTACTTC. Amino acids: CASSFSYPRSYEQYF.

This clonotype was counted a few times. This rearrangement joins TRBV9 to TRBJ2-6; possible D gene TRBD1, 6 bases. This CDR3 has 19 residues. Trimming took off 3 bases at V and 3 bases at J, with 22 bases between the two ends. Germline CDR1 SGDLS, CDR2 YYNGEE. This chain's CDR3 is CASSARDGRGFGGANVLTF. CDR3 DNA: TGTGCCAGCAGCGCAAGAGACGGTAGGGGGTTCGGTGGGGCCAACGTCCTGACTTTC.

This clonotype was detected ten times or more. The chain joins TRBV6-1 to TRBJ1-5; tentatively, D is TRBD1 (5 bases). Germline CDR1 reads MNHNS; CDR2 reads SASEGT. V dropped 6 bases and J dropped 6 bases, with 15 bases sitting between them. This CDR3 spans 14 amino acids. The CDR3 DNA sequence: TGTGCCAGCAGAGGGGTGCAGGGAGGTCAGCCCCAGCATTTT. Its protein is CASRGVQGGQPQHF.

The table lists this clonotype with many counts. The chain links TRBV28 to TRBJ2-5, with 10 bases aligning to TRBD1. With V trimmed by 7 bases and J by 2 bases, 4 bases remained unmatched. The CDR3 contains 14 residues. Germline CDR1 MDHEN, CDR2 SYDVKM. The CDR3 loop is CASKGDRGQETQYF. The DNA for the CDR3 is TGTGCCAGCAAGGGGGACAGGGGTCAAGAGACCCAGTACTTC.